Listed here are 18 T cell receptor beta chains from one sample, sequenced in a study of glioma-infiltrating T cells after dendritic cell vaccination. Here immunoSEQ multiplex PCR was the method, and the copy in TCRdb shows in-frame clones only, minus some. The data show about 96,000 clones, about four fifths seen once. Here the sequenced sample was blood, taken before dendritic cell vaccination. These receptors all stem from a human donor with glioblastoma.

The chain employs TRBV23-1 and TRBJ2-1, with 7 bases matching TRBD1. TRBV23-1 counts as an open reading frame of uncertain function. V gave up 2 bases and J gave up 9 bases; unmatched junction bases: 7. This CDR3 comprises 14 residues. CDR3 region: CASSQGKGAGEQFF. The CDR3 DNA is TGCGCCAGCAGTCAAGGTAAGGGGGCAGGTGAGCAGTTCTTC.

The chain has TRBV27 and TRBJ2-1, with 10 bases matching TRBD1. CDR3 length: 16 amino acids. Per germline, CDR1 MNHEY and CDR2 SMNVEV (reference sequence). V was pared by 8 bases and J by 4 bases, with 11 bases of the junction left unmatched. The CDR3 sequence: CASGPLPGQGYNEQFF. DNA for the CDR3: TGTGCCAGCGGCCCATTACCGGGACAGGGGTACAATGAGCAGTTCTTC.

The CDR3 DNA reads TGCGCCAGCAGCTTTCAGGGGGCGGCCGGGGAGCTGTTTTTT. Protein sequence: CASSFQGAAGELFF. This sequence joins TRBV5-1 and TRBJ2-2, with TRBD1 matching over 8 bases. CDR1 is SGHRS and CDR2 is YFSETQ in the germline V gene. This CDR3 comprises 14 residues. V was clipped by 2 bases and J by 6 bases; unmatched bases: 3.

V and J are TRBV19 and TRBJ2-3; the D gene is possibly TRBD1 (6 bases). Germline values: CDR1 LNHDA, CDR2 SQIVND (reference sequence). CDR3 length: 16 residues. V shed 4 bases and J shed 1 base, with 15 bases lying between them. The CDR3 here is CASSTWGPLGTDTQYF. As DNA, the CDR3 is TGTGCCAGTAGTACCTGGGGGCCTCTGGGCACAGATACGCAGTATTTT.

This chain uses TRBV5-1 with TRBJ2-2; D perhaps matches TRBD2 (6 bases). This CDR3 region has 14 residues. Between the trimmed V and J ends, which lost 0 bases and 5 bases, there was a span of 8 bases. The V gene's germline CDR1 is SGHRS and CDR2 YFSETQ. CDR3 DNA: TGCGCCAGCAGCTTGGCCGGGAGAACCGGGGAGCTGTTTTTT. This codes for CASSLAGRTGELFF.

This rearrangement joins TRBV2 to TRBJ2-5, with TRBD1 matching over 8 bases. J was trimmed by 2 bases and V by 6 bases; bases with no gene match: 2. The CDR3 runs 13 residues. Germline lookup yields CDR1 SNHLY and CDR2 FYNNEI. The CDR3, as DNA: TGTGCCAGCAGCGGGACAGGACAAGAGACCCAGTACTTC. It encodes CASSGTGQETQYF.

This clone showed up just a few times. V and J are TRBV10-3 and TRBJ1-5, with no clear D. CDR3 length: 13 residues. Germline-derived CDR1 and CDR2 are ENHRY and SYGVKD. V lost 4 bases and J lost 7, with 11 bases in between. In DNA, the CDR3 is TGTGCCATCAGTGGGGCAGGAACCCAGCCCCAGCATTTT. This translates into CAISGAGTQPQHF.

The chain employs TRBV10-3 and TRBJ2-1; D may be TRBD2 (5 bases). CDR3 length: 17 amino acids. The V end lost 0 bases, the J end lost 3 bases, and 15 bases lay between the germline ends. Germline V lookup: CDR1 ENHRY, CDR2 SYGVKD. The CDR3: CAISESKTTAFYNEQFF. The CDR3 DNA reads as TGTGCCATCAGTGAGTCGAAGACTACCGCATTCTACAATGAGCAGTTCTTC.

The V gene is TRBV6-5, the J gene TRBJ2-3; TRBD1 is a possible D gene (6 bases). This CDR3 is 13 amino acids long. The V and J ends lost 9 bases and 4 bases respectively, with 14 bases between them. Germline V CDR1 and CDR2: MNHEY, SVGAGI. CDR3 sequence: CASGVGGSDTQYF. The CDR3 DNA follows: TGTGCCAGTGGAGTAGGGGGTTCAGATACGCAGTATTTT.

V gene TRBV10-3 combines with J gene TRBJ2-2; 8 bases line up with TRBD2. Trimming removed 6 bases from V and 0 bases from J; junction bases left unmatched: 6. The germline CDR1 and CDR2 sequences are ENHRY and SYGVKD. The CDR3 extends over 16 amino acids. The CDR3 DNA is TGTGCCATCAGGGCTAGCGGGCCCACGAACACCGGGGAGCTGTTTTTT. It encodes CAIRASGPTNTGELFF.

V is TRBV15 and J is TRBJ2-3; TRBD1 matches at 7 bases. From germline, CDR1 is LNHNV and CDR2 YYDKDF (reference sequence). Trimming cost V 1 base and J 0 bases; bases outside gene matches: 1. CDR3 length: 15 residues. CDR3 amino acids: CATSRGGQSTDTQYF. CDR3 coding DNA: TGTGCCACCAGCAGAGGGGGACAGAGCACAGATACGCAGTATTTT.

The rearrangement links TRBV15 to TRBJ2-4; tentative D call: TRBD1 (7 bases). V was pared by 7 bases and J by 7 bases, with 17 bases between. CDR1 and CDR2 from the germline V gene are LNHNV and YYDKDF (reference sequence). This CDR3 is built from 14 residues. The CDR3 loop reads CATTSRGAVNIQYF. Written as DNA, the CDR3 is TGTGCCACCACCTCCAGGGGGGCTGTCAACATTCAGTACTTC.

In nucleotides, the CDR3 is TGTGCCATAGCGGGGTCTCAAGAGACCCAGTACTTC. Translated, it gives CAIAGSQETQYF. This sequence joins TRBV10-3 and TRBJ2-5, with 7 bases that match TRBD2. Germline V CDR1 and CDR2: ENHRY, SYGVKD. This CDR3 has 12 residues. The trim removed 9 bases at V and 2 bases at J, leaving 3 bases unmatched.

The V gene is TRBV30, the J gene TRBJ2-1; a weak D match, TRBD1 (6 bases). The germline V gene has CDR1 GTSNPN and CDR2 SVGIG (reference sequence). The V gene lost 5 bases and the J gene lost 5 bases, with 28 bases spanning the gap. This CDR3 has 18 amino acids. The CDR3 loop is CAWFSTGFGGSLNNEQFF. CDR3 DNA sequence: TGTGCCTGGTTTTCTACAGGGTTTGGGGGTAGTCTAAACAATGAGCAGTTCTTC.

V and J are TRBV4-2 and TRBJ2-1, with 7 positions matching TRBD2. The CDR3 spans 18 residues. The germline V gene has CDR1 LGHNA and CDR2 YNFKEQ. V lost 0 bases to trimming and J lost 8 bases; unmatched junction nucleotides: 16. CDR3 loop: CASSQDEQAGYRGDEQFF. The CDR3 coding sequence is TGTGCCAGCAGCCAAGATGAGCAAGCGGGCTACCGGGGGGATGAGCAGTTCTTC.

CDR3 in DNA: TGTGCCATCAGTGAGCAGCGCGGAGGGAGCACAGATACGCAGTATTTT. Its translation is CAISEQRGGSTDTQYF. J is TRBJ2-3 and V is TRBV10-3; TRBD2 is a possible D gene (6 bases). Per the germline V gene, CDR1 is ENHRY and CDR2 is SYGVKD. This CDR3 spans 16 amino acids. Trimming left V 2 bases short and J 0 bases short, with 12 bases between.

This chain joins TRBV4-2 and TRBJ2-3; no clear D gene. The CDR3 runs to 13 residues. CDR1 is LGHNA and CDR2 is YNFKEQ in the germline V gene. Trimming removed 0 bases at V and 4 bases at J, with 5 bases between. CDR3 nucleotide sequence: TGTGCCAGCAGCCAAGATCCGGCAGATACGCAGTATTTT. This translates into CASSQDPADTQYF.

The rearrangement links TRBV18 to TRBJ2-2; TRBD2 matches 7 bases. Germline CDR1 is KGHSH and CDR2 is LQKENI. The trim removed 1 base at V and 4 bases at J, leaving 9 bases unmatched. CDR3 length: 17 amino acids. The CDR3 nucleotides are TGTGCCAGCTCACCACAGAGCGGGACGTCCCTCACCGGGGAGCTGTTTTTT. Translation gives CASSPQSGTSLTGELFF.